This TCR beta chain was identified during a study of T cell responses to AZD1222 COVID-19 vaccine. Method: immunoSEQ multiplex PCR; TCRdb's copy keeps in-frame clones and lacks some. The sample has over 150,000 clones, 88% seen once. In its sample, this clone was seen a few times. Source: peripheral blood, taken 28 days after the second AZD1222 dose. The clonotype originates from an adult who received the AZD1222 COVID-19 vaccine.

The CDR3 reads CSASRGNWKMNTEAFF. CDR3 sequence (DNA): TGCAGTGCTAGTAGAGGGAATTGGAAAATGAACACTGAAGCTTTCTTT. J is TRBJ1-1 and V is TRBV20-1; D is undetermined. Germline V gene lookup returns CDR1 DFQATT and CDR2 SNEGSKA (reference sequence). Trimming left V 3 bases short and J 0 bases short, with 17 bases between. The CDR3 has 16 residues.